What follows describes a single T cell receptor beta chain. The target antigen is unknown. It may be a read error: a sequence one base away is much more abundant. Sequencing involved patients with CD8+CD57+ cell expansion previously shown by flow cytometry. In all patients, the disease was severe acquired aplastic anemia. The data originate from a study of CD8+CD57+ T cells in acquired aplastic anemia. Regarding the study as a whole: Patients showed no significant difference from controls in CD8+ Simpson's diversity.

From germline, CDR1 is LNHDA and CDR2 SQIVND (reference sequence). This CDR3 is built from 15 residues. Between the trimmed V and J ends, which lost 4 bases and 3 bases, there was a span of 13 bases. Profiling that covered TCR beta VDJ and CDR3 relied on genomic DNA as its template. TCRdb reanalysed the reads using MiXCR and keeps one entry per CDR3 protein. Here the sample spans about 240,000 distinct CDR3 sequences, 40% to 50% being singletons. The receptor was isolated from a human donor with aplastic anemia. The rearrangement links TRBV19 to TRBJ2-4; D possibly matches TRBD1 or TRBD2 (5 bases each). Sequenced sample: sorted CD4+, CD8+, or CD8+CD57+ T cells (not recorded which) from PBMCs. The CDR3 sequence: CASSKGRESKNIQYF. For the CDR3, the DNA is TGTGCCAGTAGTAAGGGCAGGGAGAGCAAAAACATTCAGTACTTC.